Listed below are T cell receptor beta chains from one sample, sequenced in a study of T cell changes during pregnancy in multiple sclerosis. Generated by immunoSEQ multiplex PCR, the TCRdb table keeps only in-frame clones and is missing some. The sample yields some 77,000 clones, 70% to 90% seen once. Source: peripheral blood, taken before pregnancy. These receptors came from a female donor with multiple sclerosis, enrolled in a pregnancy study. The CDR3 runs from the conserved cysteine through the conserved F or W. A D gene is named only where the DNA matches it firmly. Not all rows give a size; the values are once, few, many and, for expanded clones, a class.

j_call d_call clone_size v_call cdr3_nt cdr3_aa
TRBJ2-7 . . TRBV30 TGTGCCTGGAGTGCCCAGGGAGGGCAGTACTTC CAWSAQGGQYF
TRBJ1-1 . . TRBV11-3 TGTGCCAGCAGCCTATCTCCAAACACTGAAGCTTTCTTT CASSLSPNTEAFF
TRBJ1-5 . . TRBV6-5 TGTGCCAGCAGTTACACAGGGCGAAGTGCGCCCCAGCATTTT CASSYTGRSAPQHF
TRBJ2-3 TRBD1 . TRBV4-3 TGCGCCAGCAGCCAAGGAAGCGGCAGGGGGCGGATGGGTACGCAGTATTTT CASSQGSGRGRMGTQYF
TRBJ1-3 TRBD1 . TRBV27 TGTGCCAGCAGTTCCAGCCGGGACAGAGCTCTCCTCTCTGGAAACACCATATATTTT CASSSSRDRALLSGNTIYF
TRBJ2-1 TRBD2 . TRBV28 TGTGCCAGCAGTTTACCCACTAGCGGGGGGAACAATGAGCAGTTCTTC CASSLPTSGGNNEQFF
TRBJ2-7 TRBD2 once TRBV7-6 TGTGCCAGCAGCCTCGAAGCCCCGGGACTAGCGGGGGTCTACGAGCAGTACTTC CASSLEAPGLAGVYEQYF
TRBJ2-3 . . TRBV30 TGTGCCTGGACAAGGGACTCGTTGGCAGATACGCAGTATTTT CAWTRDSLADTQYF
TRBJ2-7 TRBD1 . TRBV7-2 TGTGCCAGCAGAATACAGGGGAACTCCTACGAGCAGTACTTC CASRIQGNSYEQYF
TRBJ2-3 . . TRBV4-1 TGCGCCAGCAGCCTCGTCGGACAAGACCGCACAGATACGCAGTATTTT CASSLVGQDRTDTQYF
TRBJ1-1 TRBD1 . TRBV10-3 TGTGCCATTAGACAGGGGGCTGGAGAAAACACTGAAGCTTTCTTT CAIRQGAGENTEAFF
TRBJ1-6 . . TRBV4-1 TGCGCCAGCAGCCTCCCAGCGGCGGGGTTATATTCACCCCTCCACTTT CASSLPAAGLYSPLHF
TRBJ1-2 . . TRBV6-5 TGTGCCAGCAGTTTTCATCGAGAGGCTGGCTACACCTTC CASSFHREAGYTF
TRBJ1-1 . . TRBV29-1 TGCAGCGCACACGACTATCTAAACACTGAAGCTTTCTTT CSAHDYLNTEAFF